This T cell receptor (beta chain) was sequenced during a study of blood T cells in healthy people across ages. Then a second PCR, running roughly 7 to 11 cycles, was carried out with a sample-barcoded 5' primer and a J-beta primer mix. Via MiXCR, TCRdb re-called the 5' RACE reads, giving one row per CDR3 protein. The sample shows roughly 550,000 distinct CDR3 sequences, around 24% of them seen only once. V was clipped by 3 bases and J by 0 bases; unmatched bases: 3. The length of the CDR3 is 15 residues. The germline V gene has CDR1 MNHEY and CDR2 SMNVEV (reference sequence). These same records also appear under a second study, on T cells of mothers and their children.

Sequencing was carried out using blood. This rearrangement joins TRBV27 to TRBJ1-1; TRBD1 aligns across 8 bases. The TCR was taken from a boy between 5 and 17 years old in good health. The CDR3 DNA follows: TGTGCCAGCAGTTTTCAGGGACAGGTGAACACTGAAGCTTTCTTT. As protein: CASSFQGQVNTEAFF.